This T cell receptor beta chain appears in the sequencing data of a study of blood T cell repertoires in COVID-19. As for the study in general: Sites in the United States, Italy and Spain provided acute and convalescent COVID-19 samples. The analysed material was cDNA or gDNA that came from T cells, B-cell-depleted T cells, or PBMCs.

In the original workflow: Estimation of nucleated cell counts relied on the amplification of reference gene primers. Sequencing used immunoSEQ multiplex PCR; TCRdb keeps in-frame clones, though not all of them. The DNA was the basis for D and trimming; V, J and clone size are from that table. The sample lists roughly 250,000 clones, 88% seen once, with just under 0.8% in the top ten. Sequencing was performed on peripheral blood. This clonotype was obtained from a woman in her thirties with acute or convalescent COVID-19.

CDR3 residues: CASSKARMNTEAFF. The DNA of the CDR3 is TGTGCCAGCAGCAAAGCACGAATGAACACTGAAGCTTTCTTT. The chain links TRBV7-8 to TRBJ1-1; the D is unclear. V was clipped by 5 bases and J by 0 bases, with 10 bases between them. The CDR3 is 14 amino acids. The germline CDR1 and CDR2 sequences are SGHVS and FQNEAQ.